Below, 31 T cell receptor beta chains from the same sample are listed, as sequenced in a study of T-cell memory formation after mild COVID-19. Each CDR3 protein is one row after TCRdb ran MiXCR on the 5' RACE reads. The repertoire holds roughly 45,000 distinct CDR3 sequences, with 27% as singletons. The sequencing input was PBMCs or a T cell subset sorted from them (not recorded which). These receptors all come from a man younger than 35 who had mild COVID-19 (a few samples of this study predate the infection). Cell type and time point are not known.

The gene calls are TRBV4-2 and TRBJ2-7; D ambiguous. V was shortened by 4 bases and J by 4 bases, with 14 bases between the two germline ends. The CDR3 contains 14 residues. Germline CDR1 and CDR2: LGHNA and YNFKEQ. The CDR3 DNA reads as TGTGCCAGCAGCCTTCCGGGTCCCACATACGAGCAGTACTTC. The encoded protein is CASSLPGPTYEQYF.

The J gene is TRBJ1-5, the V gene TRBV7-2; D is unresolved. V shed 4 bases and J shed 1 base, with 5 bases lying between them. The CDR3 extends over 13 amino acids. CDR1 and CDR2 from the germline V gene are SGHTA and FQGNSA. The CDR3 spells CASSSWSNQPQHF. CDR3 DNA: TGTGCCAGCAGCTCCTGGAGCAATCAGCCCCAGCATTTT.

This chain connects TRBV5-5 to TRBJ1-1; a weak D match, TRBD1 (6 bases). Trimming stripped 4 bases from V and 5 bases from J, with 21 bases between. CDR1 is SGHKS, CDR2 YYEKEE, per germline (reference sequence). The CDR3 extends over 16 amino acids. In nucleotides, the CDR3 is TGTGCCAGCAGCCTTAGACAGGCTACAGGGCAAACTGAAGCTTTCTTT. Protein sequence: CASSLRQATGQTEAFF.

There are a few counts of this clonotype. The gene calls are TRBV24-1 and TRBJ2-1; the D gene is possibly TRBD2 (6 bases). This CDR3 comprises 12 residues. Germline V CDR1 and CDR2: KGHDR, SFDVKD. V shed 9 bases and J shed 10 bases, with 15 bases lying between them. The CDR3 sequence is CATSRGSREQFF. In DNA form, the CDR3 reads TGTGCCACCTCCCGGGGGAGCCGGGAGCAGTTCTTC.

The chain couples TRBV21-1 to TRBJ2-2; TRBD1 reflects the table's D call only, with no check against the DNA. TRBV21-1 is described as a pseudogene. The CDR3 runs to 16 residues. The CDR3 protein is CASSKGEGRLTGELFF. The CDR3 coding sequence is TGTGCCAGCAGCAAAGGAGAGGGACGCCTCACCGGGGAGCTGTTTTTT.

The CDR3 DNA sequence: TGTGCCAGCAGTTACCCGGGACTAGCGGGGGGCCCAGATACGCAGTATTTT. Translation: CASSYPGLAGGPDTQYF. The chain joins TRBV12-3 or TRBV12-4 to TRBJ2-3; 15 positions match TRBD2. There are 17 residues in the CDR3. Trimming at V came to 4 bases and at J to 4 bases, leaving 6 bases not matched to a gene.

V usage is TRBV12-3 or TRBV12-4 and J usage is TRBJ2-2; D is ambiguous. The CDR3 runs 12 residues. The V and J ends lost 4 bases and 7 bases respectively, with 7 bases between them. CDR3 amino acids: CASSSNHGELFF. CDR3 in DNA: TGTGCCAGCAGTTCCAATCACGGGGAGCTGTTTTTT.

This sequence joins TRBV4-3 and TRBJ2-2; D may be TRBD1 or TRBD2 (5 bases each). The CDR3 covers 15 residues. Germline values: CDR1 LGHNA, CDR2 YSLEER. V lost 1 base and J lost 10, with 16 bases in between. CDR3 nucleotide sequence: TGCGCCAGCAGCCAAGTCCTCTATTGGGGGTCGGAGCTGTTTTTT. Translated: CASSQVLYWGSELFF.

The CDR3 sequence is CSAPGQGLIEQFF. The CDR3 DNA reads as TGCAGTGCCCCGGGACAGGGACTAATTGAGCAGTTCTTC. The genes are TRBV20-1 and TRBJ2-1, with 9 bases fitting TRBD1. V shed 6 bases, J shed 9 bases, and the junction held 9 bases outside the gene matches. The CDR3 contains 13 residues. Germline CDR1 reads DFQATT; CDR2 reads SNEGSKA (reference sequence).

This sequence joins TRBV5-1 and TRBJ2-3; 8 bases map to TRBD1. CDR1 is SGHRS and CDR2 is YFSETQ in the germline V gene. Trimming took 3 bases from V and 1 from J; bases not matched to a gene: 1. The CDR3 is made up of 14 amino acids. CDR3 amino acids: CASSSGQGTDTQYF. The CDR3 DNA reads TGCGCCAGCAGCTCGGGACAGGGCACAGATACGCAGTATTTT.

The V call is TRBV28, the J call TRBJ2-7; no reliable D call. CDR3 length equals 13 residues. Germline V gives CDR1 MDHEN, CDR2 SYDVKM. Trimming left V 1 base short and J 4 bases short, with 8 bases between. The CDR3 DNA reads TGTGCCAGCAGTTTATTATTCAGTTACGAGCAGTACTTC. Its translation: CASSLLFSYEQYF.

The J gene is TRBJ1-1, the V gene TRBV29-1; 7 bases are a match to TRBD1. Losses at the gene ends were 6 bases for V and 4 bases for J; bases not matched to a gene: 8. Germline CDR1 reads SQVTM; CDR2 reads ANQGSEA. This CDR3 comprises 13 residues. CDR3 residues: CSVETGFGTEAFF. CDR3 nucleotides: TGCAGCGTGGAGACAGGGTTCGGCACTGAAGCTTTCTTT.

The V gene is TRBV12-3 or TRBV12-4, the J gene TRBJ2-3, with 9 bases aligning to TRBD2. CDR3 size: 14 residues. The ends lost 5 bases at V and 6 bases at J; junction bases unmatched: 6. The CDR3 nucleotides read TGTGCCAGCAGTCCCGGCGGGGGGGCCGATACGCAGTATTTT. Its protein product is CASSPGGGADTQYF.

The chain carries TRBV5-1 and TRBJ2-2, with TRBD1 identical over 11 bases. CDR1 and CDR2 (germline): SGHRS, YFSETQ. V gave up 4 bases and J gave up 3 bases; unmatched junction bases: 11. This CDR3 is built from 18 residues. The CDR3 is CASSRRDRGASDTGELFF. CDR3 in DNA: TGCGCCAGCAGCCGACGGGACAGGGGGGCTTCGGACACCGGGGAGCTGTTTTTT.

This chain links TRBV5-6 with TRBJ2-4; 9 nucleotides agree with TRBD1. This CDR3 comprises 15 residues. The V gene end was trimmed by 4 bases and the J gene end by 8 bases; junction bases not matched to a gene: 10. CDR1 is SGHDT and CDR2 is YYEEEE in the germline V gene. CDR3: CASSPAGTGIDIQYF. The CDR3 bases are TGTGCCAGCAGCCCGGCTGGGACAGGGATCGACATTCAGTACTTC.

The V call is TRBV12-3 or TRBV12-4, the J call TRBJ2-1, with TRBD1 matching over 9 bases. The CDR3 length is 12 residues. V gave up 6 bases and J gave up 6 bases; unmatched junction bases: 0. The CDR3, as DNA: TGTGCCAGCAGGGACAGGGGCAATGAGCAGTTCTTC. Translated: CASRDRGNEQFF.

This clonotype was counted between two and nine times. The gene calls are TRBV6-2 or TRBV6-3 and TRBJ1-5, with no clear D. The germline gives CDR1 MNHEY, CDR2 SVGEGT. With 5 bases removed from V and 2 bases from J, the gap between germline ends came to 7 bases. The CDR3 covers 13 residues. The CDR3 DNA sequence: TGTGCCAGCAGTCGGCGGGGCAATCAGCCCCAGCATTTT. Protein: CASSRRGNQPQHF.

V and J are TRBV20-1 and TRBJ2-3; a weak D match, TRBD2 (7 bases). V was shortened by 6 bases and J by 0 bases, with 16 bases between the two germline ends. Germline lookup yields CDR1 DFQATT and CDR2 SNEGSKA (reference sequence). The CDR3 extends over 15 amino acids. The CDR3 sequence is CSAPSGGPSTDTQYF. DNA for the CDR3: TGCAGTGCCCCCTCGGGGGGCCCAAGCACAGATACGCAGTATTTT.

The chain links TRBV6-5 to TRBJ2-1, with D possibly matching TRBD2 (5 bases). Germline CDR1 and CDR2: MNHEY and SVGAGI. The CDR3 totals 13 residues. Trimming cost V 5 bases and J 7 bases, with 12 bases left between them. CDR3 amino acids: CASSLGNRNEQFF. The CDR3 coding sequence is TGTGCCAGCAGTCTCGGGAATAGGAATGAGCAGTTCTTC.

CDR3 loop: CASSTRPEAGDPYEQYF. As DNA, the CDR3 is TGTGCCAGCAGCACCCGCCCCGAGGCAGGGGACCCTTACGAGCAGTACTTC. The rearrangement uses TRBV7-8 and TRBJ2-7; maybe TRBD1 (6 bases). The ends were cut back, 5 bases at V and 4 bases at J, with 24 bases in the middle. The CDR3 consists of 17 residues. Germline assignment: CDR1 SGHVS and CDR2 FQNEAQ.

The J gene is TRBJ1-5, the V gene TRBV28; D call uncertain. Trimming removed 2 bases at V and 7 bases at J, with 3 bases between. The CDR3 is 11 amino acids. In germline, CDR1 is MDHEN, CDR2 SYDVKM. Here the CDR3 DNA reads TGTGCCAGCAGTTTAGGACAGCCCCAGCATTTT. It yields the protein CASSLGQPQHF. The whole variable domain, filled in from reference TRBV28 and TRBJ1-5, reads DVKVTQSSRYLVKRTGEKVFLECVQDMDHENMFWYRQDPGLGLRLIYFSYDVKMKEKGDIPEGYSVSREKKERFSLILESASTNQTSMYLCASSLGQPQHFGDGTRLSIL.

This clonotype has just a few counts. This chain connects TRBV11-2 to TRBJ2-1; the match to TRBD2 covers 16 bases. The germline V gene encodes CDR1 SGHAT and CDR2 FQNNGV. The CDR3 spans 16 residues. Unmatched junction bases numbered 0, after V lost 5 bases and J lost 2 bases. For the CDR3, the DNA is TGTGCCAGCAGCGGGACTAGCGGGGGGGCCTACAATGAGCAGTTCTTC. Its protein product is CASSGTSGGAYNEQFF. Variable domain in full (rest from reference TRBV11-2 and TRBJ2-1): EAGVAQSPRYKIIEKRQSVAFWCNPISGHATLYWYQQILGQGPKLLIQFQNNGVVDDSQLPKDRFSAERLKGVDSTLKIQPAKLEDSAVYLCASSGTSGGAYNEQFFGPGTRLTVL.

This clonotype has more than one count but fewer than ten. V is TRBV6-5 and J is TRBJ2-1, with D perhaps given as TRBD1 or TRBD2 (6 bases each). The CDR3 spans 13 residues. From germline, CDR1 is MNHEY and CDR2 SVGAGI. Trimming pared 6 bases from V and 9 bases from J, leaving 15 bases between. CDR3 DNA: TGTGCCAGCAGACCAGGCGAGGGGGGTGAGCAGTTCTTC. Its translation is CASRPGEGGEQFF.

This clonotype was picked up a small number of times. This chain connects TRBV20-1 to TRBJ1-6, with TRBD1 matching 11 bases. This CDR3 has 14 residues. V lost 4 bases to trimming and J lost 10 bases; unmatched junction nucleotides: 6. Germline CDR1 and CDR2: DFQATT and SNEGSKA (reference sequence). The CDR3 sequence is CSATRTGGGSPLHF. In DNA, the CDR3 is TGCAGTGCTACTAGGACAGGGGGCGGCTCACCCCTCCACTTT.

The chain is built from TRBV5-1 and TRBJ2-1; the D gene is possibly TRBD1 (5 bases). CDR1 is SGHRS and CDR2 is YFSETQ in the germline V gene. The CDR3 extends over 15 amino acids. Trimming shortened V by 1 base and J by 0 bases, and 8 bases separated the two germline ends. CDR3 nucleotide sequence: TGCGCCAGCAGCTTGACAGGAGTCTCCTACAATGAGCAGTTCTTC. Protein sequence: CASSLTGVSYNEQFF.

The chain employs TRBV6-6 and TRBJ1-2; D may be TRBD1 (5 bases). V was trimmed by 0 bases and J by 6 bases, leaving 17 bases between them. Germline values: CDR1 MNHNY, CDR2 SVGAGI (reference sequence). The CDR3 is 16 residues long. In DNA form, the CDR3 reads TGTGCCAGCAGTTACTCCCTGGGGCGGGACGAGAATGGCTACACCTTC. Protein sequence: CASSYSLGRDENGYTF.

V gene TRBV12-5 combines with J gene TRBJ2-5; D may be TRBD1 (6 bases). Deletions cut 5 bases from V and 1 base from J, with 8 bases between. Germline V gives CDR1 LGHNT, CDR2 FRNRAP. The CDR3 contains 13 residues. The CDR3 is CASGPDSQETQYF. DNA of the CDR3: TGTGCTAGTGGTCCGGACAGCCAAGAGACCCAGTACTTC.

The rearrangement joins TRBV15 to TRBJ2-2; 8 nucleotides line up with TRBD2. The length of the CDR3 is 15 residues. J was trimmed by 1 base and V by 10 bases; bases with no gene match: 8. CDR1 and CDR2 from the germline V gene are LNHNV and YYDKDF (reference sequence). The CDR3 DNA follows: TGTGCCATCCACCCTAGCGGGCGGAACACCGGGGAGCTGTTTTTT. Its translation is CAIHPSGRNTGELFF. The entire variable domain, with the rest obtained from reference TRBV15 and TRBJ2-2, is as follows: DAMVIQNPRYQVTQFGKPVTLSCSQTLNHNVMYWYQQKSSQAPKLLFHYYDKDFNNEADTPDNFQSRRPNTSFCFLDIRSPGLGDTAMYLCAIHPSGRNTGELFFGEGSRLTVL.

The DNA for the CDR3 is TGTGCCAGCAGCTCGCCGGTAGCGCCTAATGAGCAGTTCTTC. Amino acids: CASSSPVAPNEQFF. V usage is TRBV7-2 and J usage is TRBJ2-1; a weak D match, TRBD2 (5 bases). The germline gives CDR1 SGHTA, CDR2 FQGNSA. Trimming took 4 bases from V and 7 from J, leaving 14 bases between them. The CDR3 length is 14 residues.

The genes are TRBV12-3 or TRBV12-4 and TRBJ1-2; D gene uncertain. Trimming shortened V by 5 bases and J by 6 bases, and 13 bases separated the two germline ends. This CDR3 has 13 amino acids. As DNA, the CDR3 is TGTGCCAGCAGTCGTGACGGGCCCGATGGCTACACCTTC. Its translation: CASSRDGPDGYTF.

The chain joins TRBV4-3 to TRBJ2-3; either TRBD1 or TRBD2 may fit D (5 bases each). The CDR3 extends over 16 amino acids. The V gene lost 0 bases and the J gene lost 4 bases, with 14 bases spanning the gap. Germline loops: CDR1 LGHNA, CDR2 YSLEER. The CDR3 loop reads CASSQDIGRGPDTQYF. Written as DNA, the CDR3 is TGCGCCAGCAGCCAAGATATTGGTCGGGGCCCAGATACGCAGTATTTT.